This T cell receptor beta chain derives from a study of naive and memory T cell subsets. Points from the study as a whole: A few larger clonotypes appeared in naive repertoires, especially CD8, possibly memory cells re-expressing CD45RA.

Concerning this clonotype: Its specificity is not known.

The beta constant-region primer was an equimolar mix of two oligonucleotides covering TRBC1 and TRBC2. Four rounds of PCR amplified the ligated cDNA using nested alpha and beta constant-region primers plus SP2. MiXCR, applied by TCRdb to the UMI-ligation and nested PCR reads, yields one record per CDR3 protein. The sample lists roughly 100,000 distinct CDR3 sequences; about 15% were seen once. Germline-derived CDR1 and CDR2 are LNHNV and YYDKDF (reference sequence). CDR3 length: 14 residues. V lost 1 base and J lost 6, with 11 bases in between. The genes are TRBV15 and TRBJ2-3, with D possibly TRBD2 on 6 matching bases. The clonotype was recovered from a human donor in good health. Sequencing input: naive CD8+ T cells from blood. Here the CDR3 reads CATSRVVTSDTQYF. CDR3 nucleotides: TGTGCCACCAGCAGAGTAGTTACTAGCGATACGCAGTATTTT.